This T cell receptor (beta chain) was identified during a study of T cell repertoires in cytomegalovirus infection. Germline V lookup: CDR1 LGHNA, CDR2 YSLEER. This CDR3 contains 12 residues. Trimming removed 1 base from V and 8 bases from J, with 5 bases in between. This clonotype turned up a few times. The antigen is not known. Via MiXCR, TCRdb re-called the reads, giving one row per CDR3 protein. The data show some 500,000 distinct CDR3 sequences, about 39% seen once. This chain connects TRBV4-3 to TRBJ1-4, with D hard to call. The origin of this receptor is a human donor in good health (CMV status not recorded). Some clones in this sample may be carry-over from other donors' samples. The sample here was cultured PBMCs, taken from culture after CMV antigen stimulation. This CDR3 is CASSQAEEKLFF. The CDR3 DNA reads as TGCGCCAGCAGCCAAGCTGAGGAAAAACTGTTTTTT.